The 7 T cell receptor beta chains in this list originate from one sample, sequenced in a study of regulatory T cells in long-lasting Graves disease. HTBI primers from iRepertoire and Arm-PCR of CDR3 regions yielded the TCR beta libraries. TCRdb re-called the multiplex PCR reads through MiXCR, storing one row per CDR3 protein. Here the sample spans 350,000 to 450,000 distinct CDR3 sequences, about 15% being singletons. Time point defined: newly diagnosed GD, antithyroid drugs for less than 3 months. The TCR library was prepared using RNA isolated from PBMCs. The sample also formed part of further work on T cells in Graves' hyperthyroidism and ophthalmopathy.

The sequences come from peripheral blood mononuclear cells (PBMCs), collected at new diagnosis, from a patient treated with antithyroid drugs. The receptors derive from a woman aged 40-49 years with Graves disease.

This clonotype came up many times. The chain has TRBV6-2 or TRBV6-3 and TRBJ2-7; D call uncertain. The CDR3 loop spans 15 amino acids. The V and J ends lost 2 bases and 3 bases respectively, with 14 bases between them. The germline gives CDR1 MNHEY, CDR2 SVGEGT. The CDR3, as DNA: TGTGCCAGCAGTTACCTCTCGGAGCTTATCTACGAGCAGTACTTC. Translating gives CASSYLSELIYEQYF.

A word on this clonotype: A read error may explain this, as a much larger clone is one base away. The CDR3 region is CASSEGSGTGELFF. For the CDR3, the DNA is TGTGCCAGCAGTGAAGGATCCGGCACCGGGGAGCTGTTTTTT. This chain joins TRBV2 and TRBJ2-2; no definite D call. Germline CDR1 reads SNHLY; CDR2 reads FYNNEI. Trimming pared 1 base from V and 4 bases from J, leaving 7 bases between. This CDR3 is 14 amino acids long.

This clonotype was seen repeatedly, ten times or more. The gene calls are TRBV7-2 and TRBJ2-5; either TRBD1 or TRBD2 may fit D (6 bases each). CDR1 and CDR2 (germline): SGHTA, FQGNSA. The CDR3 has 16 residues. Trimming took off 4 bases at V and 5 bases at J, with 20 bases between the two ends. This chain's CDR3 is CASSYRTRGARETQYF. The CDR3 DNA is TGTGCCAGCAGCTACCGGACGAGGGGGGCACGGGAGACCCAGTACTTC.

There are many counts of this clonotype. V gene TRBV20-1 combines with J gene TRBJ2-1; 12 bases line up with TRBD1. The CDR3 has 14 amino acids. The J segment lost 8 bases and the V segment lost 4 bases, leaving 6 bases of the junction unmatched. CDR1 and CDR2 (germline): DFQATT, SNEGSKA (reference sequence). CDR3 nucleotide sequence: TGCAGTGCTACCCGGGACAGGGGGCTCGATGAGCAGTTCTTC. Translation gives CSATRDRGLDEQFF.

Of note for this clonotype: The likely explanation is a read error, given a far larger clone one base away. The chain joins TRBV7-9 to TRBJ1-6; maybe TRBD1 (6 bases). The CDR3 runs 15 residues. Germline V CDR1 and CDR2: SEHNR, FQNEAQ (reference sequence). The ends were cut back, 5 bases at V and 9 bases at J, with 17 bases in the middle. As DNA, the CDR3 is TGTGCCAGCAGCCTTATGCTGGGGGGCGCTTCACCCCTCCACTTT. This translates into CASSLMLGGASPLHF.

On this clonotype itself: A much larger clone differs from this one at a single base, so this may be a read error. The CDR3 loop is CASSLRLEQSF. CDR3 nucleotides: TGTGCCAGCTCCTTGCGGCTCGAGCAGTCCTTC. The chain combines TRBV11-2 with TRBJ2-5; D remains unclear. Germline loops: CDR1 SGHAT, CDR2 FQNNGV. CDR3 length: 11 residues. Supplemented by reference TRBV11-2 and TRBJ2-5, the full variable domain reads EAGVAQSPRYKIIEKRQSVAFWCNPISGHATLYWYQQILGQGPKLLIQFQNNGVVDDSQLPKDRFSAERLKGVDSTLKIQPAKLEDSAVYLCASSLRLEQSFGPGTRLLVL.

A remark on this clonotype: A much larger clonotype is one base distant, so this may be a read error. The chain has TRBV7-6 and TRBJ2-5; D perhaps matches TRBD1 (5 bases). V was clipped by 1 base and J by 11 bases, with 23 bases between them. Germline values: CDR1 SGHVS, CDR2 FNYEAQ. This CDR3 has 16 amino acids. CDR3 bases: TGTGCCAGCAGCTTAGGGGGCGGAACTTCCTACAATGAGCAGTACTTC. Its translation is CASSLGGGTSYNEQYF.